These 26 T cell receptor beta chains share one sample of origin, sequenced in a study of T-cell reconstitution after alpha-beta-depleted transplantation in children. Unique molecular identifiers were incorporated during preparation of the TCRbeta library. One entry per CDR3 protein, called by TCRdb with MiXCR from the PCR reads. In the table there are some 530,000 distinct CDR3 sequences, around 13% of which are singletons. The sequencing here drew on PBMCs from the stem cell graft donor, taken from the stem cell graft. The receptors were sampled from a human donor who donated a stem cell graft to a child with combined immunodeficiency.

This clonotype was seen many times. The chain joins TRBV7-2 to TRBJ2-7, with 10 bases lining up with TRBD2. V dropped 1 base and J dropped 7; count of bases not matched to a gene: 7. CDR3 size: 15 residues. From germline, CDR1 is SGHTA and CDR2 FQGNSA. The CDR3 sequence is CASSLVAGGLREQYF. The CDR3 DNA is TGTGCCAGCAGCTTAGTAGCGGGAGGTCTTAGGGAGCAGTACTTC.

This clonotype was seen only a few times. The chain joins TRBV7-9 to TRBJ1-3; the D gene is possibly TRBD1 (5 bases). Trimming removed 4 bases at V and 2 bases at J, with 12 bases between. The CDR3 has 15 amino acids. Germline V CDR1 and CDR2: SEHNR, FQNEAQ (reference sequence). Here the CDR3 DNA reads TGTGCCAGCAGCTCCAACCAGGGCGCTGGAAACACCATATATTTT. Protein sequence: CASSSNQGAGNTIYF. Full variable domain (outside the CDR3, taken from reference TRBV7-9 and TRBJ1-3): DTGVSQNPRHKITKRGQNVTFRCDPISEHNRLYWYRQTLGQGPEFLTYFQNEAQLEKSRLLSDRFSAERPKGSFSTLEIQRTEQGDSAMYLCASSSNQGAGNTIYFGEGSWLTVV.

This clonotype was detected ten times or more. This chain links TRBV10-3 with TRBJ2-7; the match to TRBD2 covers 7 bases. Trimming cost V 2 bases and J 3 bases; bases outside gene matches: 7. CDR1 ENHRY and CDR2 SYGVKD come from the germline V gene. The length of the CDR3 is 15 residues. The CDR3 reads CAISEALRGNYEQYF. DNA for the CDR3: TGTGCCATCAGTGAGGCCCTGCGGGGGAACTACGAGCAGTACTTC.

A few counts support this clonotype. This chain links TRBV6-2 or TRBV6-3 with TRBJ2-1; 7 nucleotides align to TRBD2. Germline CDR1 reads MNHEY; CDR2 reads SVGEGT. The CDR3 loop spans 14 amino acids. V shed 4 bases and J 5 bases; nucleotides not matched to a gene: 5. Written as DNA, the CDR3 is TGTGCCAGCAGTTCCAGCGGGACCCACAATGAGCAGTTCTTC. This codes for CASSSSGTHNEQFF.

The chain carries TRBV6-5 and TRBJ2-3, with 9 nucleotides matching TRBD1. This CDR3 is 12 amino acids long. V gave up 7 bases and J gave up 13 bases; unmatched junction bases: 9. CDR1 is MNHEY and CDR2 is SVGAGI in the germline V gene. CDR3 sequence: CASNPTGGIEYF. In DNA form, the CDR3 reads TGTGCCAGCAATCCGACAGGGGGGATCGAGTATTTT.

The chain recombines TRBV29-1 with TRBJ2-3; 10 bases align to TRBD2. The CDR3 spans 14 residues. In germline, CDR1 is SQVTM, CDR2 ANQGSEA. The junction had 11 bases not matched to a gene; V was cut back by 8 bases and J by 6 bases. CDR3 bases: TGCAGCCCTCGGGCTAGCGGGAGCGGGGATACGCAGTATTTT. It translates to CSPRASGSGDTQYF.

This clonotype was counted between two and nine times. V gene TRBV12-3 or TRBV12-4 combines with J gene TRBJ2-1, with 10 positions matching TRBD2. There are 14 residues in the CDR3. The trim removed 11 bases at V and 7 bases at J, leaving 11 bases unmatched. The CDR3 sequence: CACLKRGGLNEQFF. The CDR3 coding sequence is TGTGCCTGTCTCAAGCGGGGGGGCCTAAATGAGCAGTTCTTC.

This clonotype was counted between two and nine times. The J gene is TRBJ2-7, the V gene TRBV18; 8 nucleotides align to TRBD2. Germline V lookup: CDR1 KGHSH, CDR2 LQKENI. This CDR3 is 15 amino acids long. V shed 3 bases, J shed 2 bases, and the junction held 6 bases outside the gene matches. This CDR3 is CASSPYSGAAYEQYF. CDR3 DNA sequence: TGTGCCAGCTCACCTTATAGCGGGGCAGCCTACGAGCAGTACTTC.

The sample holds a few counts of this clonotype. One end of the junction varies from germline; a read error may be responsible. The V gene is TRBV12-3 or TRBV12-4, the J gene TRBJ2-3; D is possibly TRBD1 (6 bases). The CDR3 runs to 18 residues. In DNA form, the CDR3 reads TGTGCCAGCAGTGTAGCGATGGACAGCGCCGCTAGCACAGATACGCAGTATTTT. It specifies CASSVAMDSAASTDTQYF.

CDR3 coding DNA: TGTGCCAGCAGCGTAGCTAGCGTCAGCTCCTACAATGAGCAGTTCTTC. Its protein is CASSVASVSSYNEQFF. The chain has TRBV9 and TRBJ2-1; D is perhaps TRBD2 (6 bases). The germline gives CDR1 SGDLS, CDR2 YYNGEE. V lost 0 bases, J lost 0 bases, and 10 bases lay in between. The CDR3 totals 16 residues.

In its sample, this clonotype was seen a few times. The chain joins TRBV6-1 to TRBJ1-1; D not resolved. V lost 3 bases, J lost 6 bases, and 8 bases lay in between. The germline gives CDR1 MNHNS, CDR2 SASEGT. The CDR3 is 12 residues long. The CDR3 nucleotides are TGTGCCAGCAGTGATTTTGGCTCTGAAGCTTTCTTT. Amino acids: CASSDFGSEAFF.

This chain connects TRBV11-2 to TRBJ2-2; 7 bases align to TRBD1. CDR1 SGHAT and CDR2 FQNNGV come from the germline V gene. This CDR3 is built from 17 residues. The V gene end was trimmed by 2 bases and the J gene end by 1 base; junction bases not matched to a gene: 7. In nucleotides, the CDR3 is TGTGCCAGCAGCTTATGGAAGGACAGGAGGAACACCGGGGAGCTGTTTTTT. Its protein is CASSLWKDRRNTGELFF.

The chain has TRBV6-1 and TRBJ2-3, with D possibly TRBD2 on 6 matching bases. CDR1 and CDR2 from the germline V gene are MNHNS and SASEGT. V was shortened by 5 bases and J by 2 bases, with 11 bases between the two germline ends. The length of the CDR3 is 14 residues. The CDR3 nucleotides read TGTGCCAGCAGTAAACCGGGAGCCACAGATACGCAGTATTTT. Amino acid sequence: CASSKPGATDTQYF.

This clonotype appeared many times. The chain has TRBV7-9 and TRBJ2-2; 7 nucleotides align to TRBD1. Germline V gene data show CDR1 as SEHNR and CDR2 as FQNEAQ (reference sequence). This CDR3 region has 18 residues. V trimming: 5 bases; J trimming: 0 bases; junction bases outside the gene matches: 12. The CDR3 sequence: CASSRRGVGGANTGELFF. CDR3 nucleotides: TGTGCCAGCAGCCGTCGAGGGGTAGGGGGCGCGAACACCGGGGAGCTGTTTTTT.

This clonotype has only a few counts. The chain is built from TRBV10-3 and TRBJ1-2; D remains unclear. There are 15 residues in the CDR3. V was shortened by 4 bases and J by 1 base, with 13 bases between the two germline ends. CDR1 is ENHRY and CDR2 is SYGVKD in the germline V gene. The CDR3 here is CAISVIQDFNYGYTF. DNA for the CDR3: TGTGCCATCAGTGTAATTCAGGATTTTAACTATGGCTACACCTTC.

The J gene is TRBJ1-1, the V gene TRBV2; the match to TRBD1 covers 7 bases. V gave up 6 bases and J gave up 0 bases; unmatched junction bases: 13. CDR1 and CDR2 from the germline V gene are SNHLY and FYNNEI. The CDR3 sequence is 17 residues long. CDR3 region: CASSGRQGGPMNTEAFF. In DNA, the CDR3 is TGTGCCAGCAGCGGGAGGCAGGGGGGGCCTATGAACACTGAAGCTTTCTTT.

The chain is built from TRBV11-2 and TRBJ2-1; perhaps TRBD2 as D (6 bases). CDR3 size: 18 residues. Per germline, CDR1 SGHAT and CDR2 FQNNGV. Trimming removed 0 bases at V and 2 bases at J, with 17 bases between. This chain's CDR3 is CASSLDGGGLYTYNEQFF. CDR3 in DNA: TGTGCCAGCAGCTTAGACGGGGGAGGACTGTATACCTACAATGAGCAGTTCTTC.

The table lists this clonotype with a few counts. The V call is TRBV20-1, the J call TRBJ2-7; no clear D. The CDR3 has 12 residues. CDR1 is DFQATT, CDR2 SNEGSKA, per germline (reference sequence). Trimming removed 2 bases from V and 1 base from J, with 6 bases in between. The CDR3 here is CSARPSSYEQYF. In DNA, the CDR3 is TGCAGTGCTAGACCCAGTTCCTACGAGCAGTACTTC.

This clonotype was observed a few times. The rearrangement uses TRBV9 and TRBJ2-1; D may be TRBD1 (5 bases). The CDR3 spans 15 residues. Germline lookup yields CDR1 SGDLS and CDR2 YYNGEE. V lost 1 base and J 6 bases, leaving 14 bases between the germline ends. CDR3 nucleotide sequence: TGTGCCAGCAGCGTAAGGGTAGGGGCCTCCAATGAGCAGTTCTTC. It specifies CASSVRVGASNEQFF.

This sequence joins TRBV7-3 and TRBJ2-3, with 14 bases that match TRBD2. Germline V gene sequence: CDR1 SGHTA, CDR2 FQGTGA. The CDR3 runs to 17 residues. With 0 bases clipped from V and 5 bases from J, the junction kept 4 bases outside the gene matches. The DNA of the CDR3 is TGTGCCAGCAGCTTAACGACTAGCGGGAGGGCGGAAGATACGCAGTATTTT. This encodes CASSLTTSGRAEDTQYF.

The chain couples TRBV20-1 to TRBJ1-6; D is uncertain. The CDR3 spans 15 residues. The V gene lost 3 bases and the J gene lost 3 bases, with 12 bases spanning the gap. Germline assignment: CDR1 DFQATT and CDR2 SNEGSKA (reference sequence). The CDR3 region has the DNA TGCAGTGCTAGGGGCGGACCGGTCTATAATTCACCCCTCCACTTT. This sequence encodes CSARGGPVYNSPLHF.

This sequence joins TRBV7-9 and TRBJ1-5, with D possibly being TRBD1 (5 bases). The CDR3 loop spans 15 amino acids. Germline lookup yields CDR1 SEHNR and CDR2 FQNEAQ (reference sequence). V lost 0 bases and J lost 6, with 12 bases in between. This CDR3 is CASSLAGGSSQPQHF. DNA for the CDR3: TGTGCCAGCAGCTTAGCCGGGGGGTCGTCTCAGCCCCAGCATTTT.

This clonotype appeared many times. V usage is TRBV4-3 and J usage is TRBJ2-3; D is tentatively TRBD1 or TRBD2 (6 bases each). CDR3 size: 20 residues. V was pared by 1 base and J by 3 bases, with 26 bases between. Germline lookup yields CDR1 LGHNA and CDR2 YSLEER. CDR3 sequence (DNA): TGCGCCAGCAGCCAAGCAATAGGGGGGCAGGGCCTCTTTCTAACAGATACGCAGTATTTT. Protein sequence: CASSQAIGGQGLFLTDTQYF.

This clonotype was seen repeatedly, ten times or more. The genes are TRBV10-3 and TRBJ2-5; D remains ambiguous. The V gene's germline CDR1 is ENHRY and CDR2 SYGVKD. Deletions cut 7 bases from V and 1 base from J, with 10 bases between. The CDR3 totals 13 residues. The CDR3 coding sequence is TGTGCCATCACCCGAGATTCCCAAGAGACCCAGTACTTC. Its translation is CAITRDSQETQYF.

The table lists this clonotype with a few counts. J is TRBJ1-5 and V is TRBV20-1; D remains unclear. Germline lookup yields CDR1 DFQATT and CDR2 SNEGSKA (reference sequence). This CDR3 region has 14 residues. Trimming took off 3 bases at V and 1 base at J, with 10 bases between the two ends. This CDR3 is CSASLLESNQPQHF. CDR3 nucleotides: TGCAGTGCTAGCCTGTTGGAGAGCAATCAGCCCCAGCATTTT.

The J gene is TRBJ1-3, the V gene TRBV16, with TRBD1 identical over 9 bases. CDR1 is KGHSY and CDR2 is FQNENV in the germline V gene. The CDR3 totals 17 residues. Losses at the gene ends were 6 bases for V and 0 bases for J; bases not matched to a gene: 9. The CDR3 nucleotides read TGTGCCAGCAGTCGTACGGGACAGGGCCTCTCTGGAAACACCATATATTTT. Translating gives CASSRTGQGLSGNTIYF. Using reference TRBV16 and TRBJ1-3 for the parts outside the CDR3, the full variable domain is GEEVAQTPKHLVRGEGQKAKLYCAPIKGHSYVFWYQQVLKNEFKFLISFQNENVFDETGMPKERFSAKCLPNSPCSLEIQATKLEDSAVYFCASSRTGQGLSGNTIYFGEGSWLTVV.